The 5 T cell receptor beta chains given below trace back to one sample, sequenced in a study of T-cell reconstitution after alpha-beta-depleted transplantation in children. Using unique molecular identifiers, the investigators prepared the TCRbeta library. TCRdb reanalysed the PCR reads using MiXCR and keeps one entry per CDR3 protein. Of approximately 430,000 distinct CDR3 sequences listed, about a sixth are singletons. The sample in question was PBMCs, mostly from graft donor cells, obtained 360 days after TCRalphabeta/CD19-depleted stem cell transplant. These receptors originate from a boy in the first two years of life who had a stem cell transplant for Wiskott-Aldrich syndrome, so the T cells may come from the graft donor.

The chain combines TRBV29-1 with TRBJ1-2, with D unresolved. Germline V CDR1 and CDR2: SQVTM, ANQGSEA. Between the trimmed V and J ends, which lost 1 base and 4 bases, there was a span of 13 bases. There are 14 residues in the CDR3. Here the CDR3 DNA reads TGCAGCGTTGAAGTCGCCAGTTCTTCCTATGGCTACACCTTC. It translates to CSVEVASSSYGYTF. Using reference TRBV29-1 and TRBJ1-2 for the parts outside the CDR3, the full variable domain is SAVISQKPSRDICQRGTSLTIQCQVDSQVTMMFWYRQQPGQSLTLIATANQGSEATYESGFVIDKFPISRPNLTFSTLTVSNMSPEDSSIYLCSVEVASSSYGYTFGSGTRLTVV.

The gene calls are TRBV20-1 and TRBJ1-6, with D possibly TRBD1 on 6 matching bases. Trimming pared 4 bases from V and 7 bases from J, leaving 14 bases between. The CDR3 has 14 residues. Germline V gives CDR1 DFQATT, CDR2 SNEGSKA (reference sequence). The CDR3: CSATAGRGNSPLHF. CDR3 sequence (DNA): TGCAGTGCTACCGCCGGGAGGGGGAATTCACCCCTCCACTTT.

The CDR3 here is CASSLDKLLWGNEQFF. In DNA form, the CDR3 reads TGTGCCAGCAGCCTGGACAAGCTTCTTTGGGGCAATGAGCAGTTCTTC. V usage is TRBV11-3 and J usage is TRBJ2-1; D is perhaps TRBD1 (5 bases). Germline V gives CDR1 SGHNT, CDR2 YENEEA. Between the trimmed V and J ends, which lost 5 bases and 6 bases, there was a span of 20 bases. The CDR3 extends over 16 amino acids.

The sample holds a few counts of this clonotype. The chain is built from TRBV6-5 and TRBJ2-1, with a possible D match to TRBD2 (7 bases). CDR3 size: 16 residues. The germline V gene encodes CDR1 MNHEY and CDR2 SVGAGI. The V and J ends lost 6 bases and 2 bases respectively, with 17 bases between them. The CDR3 DNA sequence: TGTGCCAGCAGCCTGGGGGGGGGGCCTGCCTACAATGAGCAGTTCTTC. The encoded protein is CASSLGGGPAYNEQFF.

The chain has TRBV6-1 and TRBJ1-4, with D possibly matching TRBD1 (5 bases). CDR1 and CDR2 from the germline V gene are MNHNS and SASEGT. V was clipped by 5 bases and J by 0 bases, with 10 bases between them. The CDR3 consists of 15 residues. The CDR3 here is CASSLDRPTNEKLFF. The CDR3 region has the DNA TGTGCCAGCAGTCTAGACAGACCAACTAATGAAAAACTGTTTTTT.